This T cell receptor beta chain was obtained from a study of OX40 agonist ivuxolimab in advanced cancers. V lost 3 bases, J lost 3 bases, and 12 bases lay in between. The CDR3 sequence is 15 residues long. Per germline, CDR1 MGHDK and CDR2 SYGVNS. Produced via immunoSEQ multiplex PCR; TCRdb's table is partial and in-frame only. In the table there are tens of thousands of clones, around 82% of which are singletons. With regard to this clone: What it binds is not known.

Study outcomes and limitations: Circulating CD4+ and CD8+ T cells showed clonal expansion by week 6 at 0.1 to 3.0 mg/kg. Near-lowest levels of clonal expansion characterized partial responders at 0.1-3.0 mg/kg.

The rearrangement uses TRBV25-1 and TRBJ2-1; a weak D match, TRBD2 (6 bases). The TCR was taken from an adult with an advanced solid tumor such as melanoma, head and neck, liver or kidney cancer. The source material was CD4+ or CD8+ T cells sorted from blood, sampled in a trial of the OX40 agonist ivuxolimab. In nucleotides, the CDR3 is TGTGCCAGCAGTGAGTTGTGGCGGGACTACAATGAGCAGTTCTTC. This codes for CASSELWRDYNEQFF.